This record looks at one T cell receptor beta chain sequence and its context. Deletions cut 2 bases from V and 3 bases from J, with 8 bases between. Germline CDR1 reads MNHNY; CDR2 reads SVGAGI (reference sequence). The CDR3 runs 13 residues. The sample originates from a study of T cell repertoires in cytomegalovirus infection. TCRdb re-called the reads with MiXCR, one entry per CDR3 protein. The table includes 150,000 to 200,000 distinct CDR3 sequences, about 30% detected once. This chain joins TRBV6-6 and TRBJ2-7; D gene uncertain. Sequenced input: PBMCs. The receptor comes from a human donor in good health (CMV status not recorded). Some clones in this sample may be carry-over from other donors' samples. The CDR3 DNA reads as TGTGCCAGCAGTTACAGTAATCTCTACGAGCAGTACTTC. Its protein is CASSYSNLYEQYF.